One sample yielded the 19 T cell receptor beta chains listed below, sequenced in a study of blood T cells in healthy people across ages. Using a J-beta primer mix together with a sample-barcoded 5' primer, a second PCR was run for roughly 7 to 11 cycles. TCRdb recomputed calls from the 5' RACE reads with MiXCR, one row per CDR3 protein. The sample contains about 1.4 million distinct CDR3 sequences, almost 60% of which appear only once. The sample consisted of blood. Receptor source: a man younger than 35 in good health.

The V gene is TRBV20-1, the J gene TRBJ1-5, with a tentative D call TRBD1 (5 bases). This CDR3 spans 14 amino acids. Germline lookup yields CDR1 DFQATT and CDR2 SNEGSKA (reference sequence). The V and J ends lost 5 bases and 1 base respectively, with 12 bases between them. The CDR3 bases are TGCAGTGCTCCGATGACAGAGAGCAATCAGCCCCAGCATTTT. Translating it yields CSAPMTESNQPQHF.

This chain connects TRBV6-1 to TRBJ1-5; 9 bases align to TRBD1. The CDR3 loop spans 16 amino acids. With V trimmed by 5 bases and J by 2 bases, 7 bases remained unmatched. Germline loops: CDR1 MNHNS, CDR2 SASEGT. CDR3 sequence: CASSQDRGGGNQPQHF. For the CDR3, the DNA is TGTGCCAGCAGTCAGGACAGGGGAGGGGGCAATCAGCCCCAGCATTTT.

The CDR3 loop is CSVEEEWGSDYGYTF. The CDR3 bases are TGCAGCGTTGAAGAAGAATGGGGGTCTGACTATGGCTACACCTTC. V usage is TRBV29-1 and J usage is TRBJ1-2, with a possible D match to TRBD1 (5 bases). CDR3 size: 15 residues. V was pared by 0 bases and J by 3 bases, with 14 bases between. The germline V gene encodes CDR1 SQVTM and CDR2 ANQGSEA.

The CDR3 is CASSFGQGVIDTQYF. The DNA of the CDR3 is TGCGCCAGCAGCTTCGGACAGGGTGTGATAGATACGCAGTATTTT. The chain is built from TRBV5-1 and TRBJ2-3, with TRBD1 matching over 8 bases. In germline, CDR1 is SGHRS, CDR2 YFSETQ. V shed 2 bases, J shed 5 bases, and the junction held 7 bases outside the gene matches. The length of the CDR3 is 15 residues.

The sample holds a few counts of this clonotype. The V call is TRBV29-1, the J call TRBJ2-7, with a tentative D call TRBD2 (5 bases). V lost 3 bases, J lost 1 base, and 13 bases lay in between. CDR1 SQVTM and CDR2 ANQGSEA come from the germline V gene. This CDR3 spans 14 amino acids. CDR3 loop: CSVEAGTSSYEQYF. CDR3 DNA sequence: TGCAGCGTTGAGGCGGGCACCAGTTCCTACGAGCAGTACTTC.

The rearrangement links TRBV6-5 to TRBJ1-2, with 7 bases lining up with TRBD1. V trimming: 0 bases; J trimming: 6 bases; junction bases outside the gene matches: 4. This CDR3 spans 14 amino acids. CDR1 and CDR2 (germline): MNHEY, SVGAGI. CDR3 in amino acids: CASSYSITGDGYTF. CDR3 DNA: TGTGCCAGCAGTTACTCGATTACAGGGGATGGCTACACCTTC.

This clonotype was observed a few times. J is TRBJ2-1 and V is TRBV7-8; D is uncertain. Germline CDR1 and CDR2: SGHVS and FQNEAQ. The CDR3 consists of 16 residues. V lost 5 bases to trimming and J lost 4 bases, with 18 bases between them. CDR3 sequence (DNA): TGTGCCAGCAGCCTTACGACGAGGTCCACTTACAATGAGCAGTTCTTC. Protein sequence: CASSLTTRSTYNEQFF. The full variable domain, its missing parts supplied by reference TRBV7-8 and TRBJ2-1, is GAGVSQSPRYKVAKRGQDVALRCDPISGHVSLFWYQQALGQGPEFLTYFQNEAQLDKSGLPSDRFFAERPEGSVSTLKIQRTQQEDSAVYLCASSLTTRSTYNEQFFGPGTRLTVL.

A single count supports this clonotype. The chain recombines TRBV7-2 with TRBJ2-5; 7 bases are shared with TRBD2. The CDR3 runs to 16 residues. V lost 3 bases, J lost 3 bases, and 10 bases stayed unmatched. Germline CDR1 and CDR2: SGHTA and FQGNSA. The CDR3 DNA reads TGTGCCAGCAGCTTCGGGACTAATCGGATGGAAGAGACCCAGTACTTC. This gives the protein CASSFGTNRMEETQYF.

V and J are TRBV27 and TRBJ1-1, with D possibly matching TRBD1 (5 bases). The CDR3 is 15 amino acids. Per germline, CDR1 MNHEY and CDR2 SMNVEV (reference sequence). V was trimmed by 0 bases and J by 0 bases, leaving 8 bases between them. The CDR3: CASSLSSGLNTEAFF. The CDR3 nucleotides read TGTGCCAGCAGTTTATCGTCAGGGTTGAACACTGAAGCTTTCTTT.

J is TRBJ2-5 and V is TRBV18, with 9 bases that match TRBD1. The DNA end is more similar to TRBJ2-7, so the J call may be wrong. The length of the CDR3 is 17 residues. Germline V CDR1 and CDR2: KGHSH, LQKENI. The CDR3 DNA reads as TGTGCCAGCTCACCTTCTACTCCCGGGACAGGGACCCACGAGCAGTACTTC. This sequence encodes CASSPSTPGTGTHEQYF.

This clonotype was detected once. CDR3 nucleotides: TGTGCCAGCACCCTTCAACTGGGAAGCTACACCTTC. It specifies CASTLQLGSYTF. The chain links TRBV12-3 or TRBV12-4 to TRBJ1-2; no clear D. The germline V and J ends were trimmed by 7 bases and 9 bases, with 15 bases remaining between them. The CDR3 is made up of 12 amino acids.

The chain is built from TRBV7-6 and TRBJ2-1; no clear D. CDR3 length: 12 residues. The V and J ends lost 3 bases and 11 bases respectively, with 11 bases between them. The V gene's germline CDR1 is SGHVS and CDR2 FNYEAQ. The CDR3 is CASSLYGEKQFF. The CDR3 DNA is TGTGCCAGCAGCTTGTACGGTGAGAAGCAGTTCTTC.

This clonotype was detected only once. The chain uses TRBV6-6 and TRBJ2-1; weak D call: TRBD1 (5 bases). The germline V and J ends were trimmed by 5 bases and 0 bases, with 17 bases remaining between them. Germline V gives CDR1 MNHNY, CDR2 SVGAGI (reference sequence). This CDR3 comprises 17 residues. CDR3 residues: CASSKTGHPNSYNEQFF. CDR3 coding DNA: TGTGCCAGCAGTAAAACTGGACACCCGAACTCCTACAATGAGCAGTTCTTC.

CDR3 DNA: TGTGCCAGCAGCCTGACCGGGACCGCTAAGGAGCAGTACTTC. Protein product: CASSLTGTAKEQYF. The chain is built from TRBV3-1 and TRBJ2-7; D possibly matches TRBD1 or TRBD2 (5 bases each). Germline V CDR1 and CDR2: LGHDT, YNNKEL (reference sequence). Trimming took 4 bases from V and 7 from J, leaving 17 bases between them. This CDR3 spans 14 amino acids.

The chain recombines TRBV24-1 with TRBJ2-2; unclear D gene. This CDR3 comprises 13 residues. Deletions cut 3 bases from V and 2 bases from J, with 3 bases between. The germline V gene encodes CDR1 KGHDR and CDR2 SFDVKD. The CDR3 DNA reads as TGTGCCACCAGTGATGGTAACACCGGGGAGCTGTTTTTT. The encoded protein is CATSDGNTGELFF.

The chain links TRBV7-9 to TRBJ1-4; no definite D call. Trimming stripped 5 bases from V and 3 bases from J, with 10 bases between. The CDR3 is 14 amino acids. Germline V gene data show CDR1 as SEHNR and CDR2 as FQNEAQ (reference sequence). The CDR3 nucleotides read TGTGCCAGCAGCCTCCTGGAAGCTAATGAAAAACTGTTTTTT. Protein: CASSLLEANEKLFF.

The chain combines TRBV18 with TRBJ2-1, with D unresolved. The CDR3 has 14 residues. The germline gives CDR1 KGHSH, CDR2 LQKENI. Trimming took off 0 bases at V and 4 bases at J, with 7 bases between the two ends. The CDR3 DNA reads as TGTGCCAGCTCACCACCTCACGGTTACAATGAGCAGTTCTTC. This gives the protein CASSPPHGYNEQFF.

Only one count was recorded for this clonotype. J is TRBJ2-5 and V is TRBV25-1; the D is unclear. CDR1 and CDR2 from the germline V gene are MGHDK and SYGVNS. The CDR3 totals 15 residues. The V end was cut by 0 bases, the J end by 3 bases, with 11 bases between. In DNA, the CDR3 is TGTGCCAGCAGTGAATATAAGGGCCCGGAAGAGACCCAGTACTTC. It translates to CASSEYKGPEETQYF.

The chain combines TRBV7-8 with TRBJ2-3; 13 bases fit TRBD2. Germline V gene lookup returns CDR1 SGHVS and CDR2 FQNEAQ. The CDR3 totals 22 residues. Trimming took 1 base from V and 0 from J; bases not matched to a gene: 16. CDR3 region: CASSLEGRLAGGLKTSTDTQYF. The CDR3 DNA sequence: TGTGCCAGCAGCTTAGAGGGGCGACTAGCGGGGGGCCTTAAGACAAGCACAGATACGCAGTATTTT.